This T cell receptor (beta chain) was profiled in a study of cytomegalovirus exposure and HLA in healthy donors. 60 Vbeta and 13 Jbeta primers were used in PCR. The method was immunoSEQ multiplex PCR; TCRdb's version includes in-frame clones alone and lacks a portion of them. In the table there are roughly 180,000 clones, around four fifths of which are singletons. Overall study results and limits: The investigators catalogued 180 or so TCR beta chains as cytomegalovirus-associated. Analyses of presence/absence relied on an assumption of roughly uniform sequencing depth across donors.

About this clone itself: The antigen remains undetermined.

Unmatched junction bases numbered 3, after V lost 4 bases and J lost 4 bases. The CDR3 is 14 amino acids. Germline assignment: CDR1 MDHEN and CDR2 SYDVKM. Sequenced material: PBMCs. The clonotype comes from a young man in good health and CMV-seronegative. This rearrangement joins TRBV28 to TRBJ2-3, with 9 nucleotides matching TRBD1. CDR3 amino acids: CASSSGTGSDTQYF. CDR3 DNA sequence: TGTGCCAGCAGTTCCGGGACAGGGTCAGATACGCAGTATTTT.